These T cell receptor beta chains were read from a single sample in a study of stem cell transplantation in POMP-related autoinflammatory disease. Method: immunoSEQ multiplex PCR; TCRdb's copy keeps in-frame clones and lacks some. This repertoire shows some 68,000 clones, around 90% found once; its top ten account for around 0.72%. The sequencing used CD4+ T cells from PBMCs, collected after stem cell transplantation. These receptors all stem from a human patient with POMP-related autoinflammation and immune dysregulation (PRAID). A subset of T cells may come from the graft donor. CDR3s leave out the opening cysteine and the closing phenylalanine or tryptophan.

J,V,CDR3
TRBJ1-3,TRBV11-2,ASSSLSGNTIY
TRBJ2-1,TRBV19,ASSSYPLASSYNEQF
TRBJ2-2,TRBV7-8,ASSRGLANTGELF
TRBJ1-5,TRBV7-8,ASSLGEGPQH
TRBJ1-1,TRBV28,ASSSGSNTEAF
TRBJ2-3,TRBV30,AWRPRPDTQY
TRBJ1-4,TRBV5-1,ASSRQGQGEKLF
TRBJ2-3,TRBV29-1,SVVSGPTDTQY
TRBJ2-1,TRBV28,ASRLTGGGYSGSSYNEQF
TRBJ2-1,TRBV28,ASSFGFAGGPNNEQF
TRBJ2-5,TRBV20-1,SASGPGYQETQY
TRBJ2-2,TRBV2,ASSRDGGELF
TRBJ1-5,TRBV30,AWSFRESNQPQH
TRBJ2-5,TRBV24-1,ATSAQGQFQETQY
TRBJ1-5,TRBV7-8,ASTDRGFGARPQH
TRBJ2-7,TRBV28,ASSPDRPPYEQY
TRBJ2-2,TRBV5-1,ASSLGPSGNTGELF
TRBJ1-1,TRBV18,ASSPGTGDTEAF
TRBJ1-2,TRBV12-3/TRBV12-4,ASSLGGTFGYT
TRBJ2-3,TRBV3-1/TRBV3-2,ASSQGRPGGDTQY
TRBJ2-1,TRBV7-3,ASSLKAAGIYNEQF